The entry that follows covers one TCR beta chain sequence. Germline values: CDR1 SGDLS, CDR2 YYNGEE. There are 14 residues in the CDR3. The V gene lost 1 base and the J gene lost 0 bases, with 6 bases spanning the gap. Treg sorting used a CD4+CD25+CD127-/low gate. Constant-region reverse primers amplified full-length variable regions, followed by semi-nested Nested Universal Primer A PCR. TCRdb analysed the 5' RACE reads with MiXCR anew, one entry per CDR3 protein. The sample has some 40,000 distinct CDR3 sequences; 22% are singletons. Sequenced: Tregs sorted from a lymph node. This sequence originates from a female donor with breast cancer. The V gene is TRBV9, the J gene TRBJ2-3, with D hard to call. Here the CDR3 reads CASSVSGSTDTQYF. CDR3 nucleotides: TGTGCCAGCAGCGTATCAGGAAGCACAGATACGCAGTATTTT. Together with reference TRBV9 and TRBJ2-3, the CDR3 gives the full variable domain: DSGVTQTPKHLITATGQRVTLRCSPRSGDLSVYWYQQSLDQGLQFLIQYYNGEERAKGNILERFSAQQFPDLHSELNLSSLELGDSALYFCASSVSGSTDTQYFGPGTRLTVL.